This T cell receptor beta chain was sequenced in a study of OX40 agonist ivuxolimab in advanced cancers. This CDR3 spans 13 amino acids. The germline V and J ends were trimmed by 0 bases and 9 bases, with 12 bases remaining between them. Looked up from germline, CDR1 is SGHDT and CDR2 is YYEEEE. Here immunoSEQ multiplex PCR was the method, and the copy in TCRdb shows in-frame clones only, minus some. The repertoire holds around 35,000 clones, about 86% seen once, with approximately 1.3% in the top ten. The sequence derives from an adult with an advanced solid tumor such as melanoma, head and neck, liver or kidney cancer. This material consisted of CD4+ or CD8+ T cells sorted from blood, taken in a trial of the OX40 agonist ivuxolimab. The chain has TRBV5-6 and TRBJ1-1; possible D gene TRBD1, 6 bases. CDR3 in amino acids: CASSLDREEQAFF. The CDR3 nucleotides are TGTGCCAGCAGCTTGGACAGGGAAGAGCAAGCTTTCTTT.